This entry describes one T cell receptor (beta chain). The sample is drawn from a study of blood T cell repertoires in COVID-19. In the study overall: Some COVID-19 samples were acute and others convalescent; all came from the United States, Italy and Spain.

Which cohort a participant joined came from the clinical history participants gave. The table came from immunoSEQ multiplex PCR; TCRdb's copy has only in-frame clones and leaves some out. Of a few hundred thousand clones in the sample, 70% to 90% are singletons; the top ten hold more than 9%. V lost 4 bases and J 0 bases, leaving 11 bases between the germline ends. The CDR3 is made up of 15 amino acids. Germline V gene sequence: CDR1 SGHNT, CDR2 YYREEE (reference sequence). The chain recombines TRBV5-4 with TRBJ1-3; D may be TRBD1 (6 bases). The source of this sequence is a young woman who had recovered from COVID-19. The sample taken for sequencing was PBMCs or T cells enriched from blood (not recorded which). The CDR3 nucleotides are TGTGCCAGCAGCGGAGGACAGTTCTCTGGAAACACCATATATTTT. It yields the protein CASSGGQFSGNTIYF.